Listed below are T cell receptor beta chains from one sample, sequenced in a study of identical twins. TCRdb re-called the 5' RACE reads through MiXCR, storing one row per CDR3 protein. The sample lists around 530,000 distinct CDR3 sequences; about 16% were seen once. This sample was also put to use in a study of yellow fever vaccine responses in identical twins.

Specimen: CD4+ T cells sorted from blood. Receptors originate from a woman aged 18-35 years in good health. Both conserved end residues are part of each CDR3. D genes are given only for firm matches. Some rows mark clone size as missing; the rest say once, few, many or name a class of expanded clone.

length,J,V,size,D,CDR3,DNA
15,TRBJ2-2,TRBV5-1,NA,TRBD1,CASSLWTGGTGELFF,TGCGCCAGCAGCCTTTGGACAGGGGGAACCGGGGAGCTGTTTTTT
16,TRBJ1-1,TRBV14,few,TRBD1,CASSQDKGAKNTEAFF,TGTGCCAGCAGCCAAGATAAGGGGGCAAAGAACACTGAAGCTTTCTTT
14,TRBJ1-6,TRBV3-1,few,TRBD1,CASRGGQGNSPLHF,TGTGCCAGCAGGGGCGGACAGGGAAATTCACCCCTCCACTTT
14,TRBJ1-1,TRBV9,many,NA,CASSVAGSNTEAFF,TGTGCCAGCAGCGTAGCAGGCAGCAACACTGAAGCTTTCTTT
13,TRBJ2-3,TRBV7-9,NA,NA,CASKLSATDTQYF,TGTGCCAGCAAACTCTCGGCCACAGATACGCAGTATTTT
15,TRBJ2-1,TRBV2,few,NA,CASRSTGSSYNEQFF,TGTGCCAGCAGGTCAACAGGGAGCTCCTACAATGAGCAGTTCTTC
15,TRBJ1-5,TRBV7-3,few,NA,CASSLTPVSNQPQHF,TGTGCCAGCAGCTTAACTCCTGTCTCCAATCAGCCCCAGCATTTT
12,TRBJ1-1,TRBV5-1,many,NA,CASQNLNTEAFF,TGCGCCAGCCAGAATCTGAACACTGAAGCTTTCTTT
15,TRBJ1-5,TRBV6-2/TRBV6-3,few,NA,CASNKFLGPNQPQHF,TGTGCCAGCAACAAGTTTTTGGGGCCCAATCAGCCCCAGCATTTT
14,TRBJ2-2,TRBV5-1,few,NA,CASSFVGETGELFF,TGCGCCAGCAGCTTTGTAGGGGAAACCGGGGAGCTGTTTTTT
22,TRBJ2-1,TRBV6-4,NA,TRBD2,CASTTPGLAGLSTLPGGREQFF,TGTGCCAGCACCACTCCGGGACTAGCGGGGCTATCTACCCTCCCAGGAGGACGTGAGCAGTTCTTC
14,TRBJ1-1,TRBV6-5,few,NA,CASSDSRWLDEAFF,TGTGCCAGCAGTGACTCGCGCTGGCTTGATGAAGCTTTCTTT
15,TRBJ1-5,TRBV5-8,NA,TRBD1,CASSLDRLPDQPQHF,TGTGCCAGCAGCCTGGACAGGCTTCCAGATCAGCCCCAGCATTTT
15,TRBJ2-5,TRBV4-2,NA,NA,CASRRGARYEETQYF,TGTGCCAGCAGACGGGGGGCCCGTTATGAAGAGACCCAGTACTTC
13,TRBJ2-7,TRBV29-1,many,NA,CSVEVGGPYEQYF,TGCAGCGTTGAGGTTGGAGGTCCCTACGAGCAGTACTTC
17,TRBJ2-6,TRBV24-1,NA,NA,CATSDYRAGTGANVLTF,TGTGCCACCAGTGATTATCGCGCAGGGACTGGGGCCAACGTCCTGACTTTC
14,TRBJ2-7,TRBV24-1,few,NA,CATSSGQGSHEQYF,TGTGCCACCTCCTCAGGGCAGGGGTCCCACGAGCAGTACTTC
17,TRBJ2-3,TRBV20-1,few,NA,CSARSSGGLRVTDTQYF,TGCAGTGCTAGAAGTTCCGGGGGCCTGAGGGTCACAGATACGCAGTATTTT
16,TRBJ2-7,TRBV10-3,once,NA,CAISERTGTFSYEQYF,TGTGCCATCAGTGAGCGAACCGGGACTTTCTCCTACGAGCAGTACTTC
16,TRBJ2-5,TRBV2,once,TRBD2,CASREGTSGRQETQYF,TGTGCCAGCAGGGAGGGGACTAGCGGGCGCCAAGAGACCCAGTACTTC
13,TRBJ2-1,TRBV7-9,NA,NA,CASSLDPPEKQFF,TGTGCCAGCAGCTTAGACCCTCCGGAGAAGCAGTTCTTC
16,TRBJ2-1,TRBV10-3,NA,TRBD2,CAISEGGLAAYNEQFF,TGTGCCATCAGTGAGGGGGGACTAGCGGCCTACAATGAGCAGTTCTTC
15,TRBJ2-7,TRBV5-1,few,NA,CASSLGGEGSYEQYF,TGCGCCAGCAGCTTGGGAGGTGAAGGCTCCTACGAGCAGTACTTC
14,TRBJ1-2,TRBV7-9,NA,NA,CASSPRDTDYGYTF,TGTGCCAGCAGCCCCAGGGACACCGACTATGGCTACACCTTC
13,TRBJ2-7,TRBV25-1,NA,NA,CASSGHTSYEQYF,TGTGCCAGCAGTGGGCACACAAGCTACGAGCAGTACTTC
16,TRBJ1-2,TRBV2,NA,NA,CASSEAGQLANYGYTF,TGTGCCAGCAGTGAAGCAGGACAGTTAGCTAACTATGGCTACACCTTC
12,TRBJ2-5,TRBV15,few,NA,CATSRDRETQYF,TGTGCCACCAGCAGAGATAGAGAGACCCAGTACTTC
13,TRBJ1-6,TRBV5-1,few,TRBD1,CASSWDRNSPLHF,TGCGCCAGCAGCTGGGACAGGAATTCACCCCTCCACTTT
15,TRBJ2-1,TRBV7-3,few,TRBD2,CASSVPSSGTNEQFF,TGTGCCAGCAGCGTCCCTTCTAGCGGAACCAATGAGCAGTTCTTC
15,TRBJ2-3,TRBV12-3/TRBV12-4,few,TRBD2,CASILSGSLADTQYF,TGTGCCAGCATCCTCAGCGGGAGTTTGGCAGATACGCAGTATTTT
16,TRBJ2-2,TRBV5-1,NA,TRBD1,CASRQGQGPDTGELFF,TGCGCCAGCAGACAGGGACAGGGTCCCGACACCGGGGAGCTGTTTTTT
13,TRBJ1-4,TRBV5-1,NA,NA,CASSVVYNEKLFF,TGCGCCAGCAGCGTGGTTTATAATGAAAAACTGTTTTTT
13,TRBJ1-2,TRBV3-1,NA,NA,CASSQDRVDGYTF,TGTGCCAGCAGCCAAGACAGGGTAGACGGCTACACCTTC
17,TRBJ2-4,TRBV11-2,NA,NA,CASSHLLDRFSQNIQYF,TGTGCCAGCAGCCACCTTTTGGACAGATTTTCCCAAAACATTCAGTACTTC
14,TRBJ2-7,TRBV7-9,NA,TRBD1,CASSAPGQSYEQYF,TGTGCCAGCAGCGCCCCGGGACAGAGCTACGAGCAGTACTTC
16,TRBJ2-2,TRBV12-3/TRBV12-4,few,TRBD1,CASNEDRGLPGGELFF,TGTGCCAGCAACGAGGACAGGGGGCTCCCCGGCGGGGAGCTGTTTTTT
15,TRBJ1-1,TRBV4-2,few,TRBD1,CASSQQTGGVTEAFF,TGTGCCAGCAGCCAGCAGACAGGGGGAGTCACTGAAGCTTTCTTT
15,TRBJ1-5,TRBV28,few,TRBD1,CASIRDRLANQPQHF,TGTGCCAGCATTCGGGACAGACTAGCCAATCAGCCCCAGCATTTT
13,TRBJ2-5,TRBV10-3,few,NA,CAISMGGRETQYF,TGTGCCATCAGTATGGGGGGCCGAGAGACCCAGTACTTC
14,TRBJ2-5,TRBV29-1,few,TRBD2,CSVVLAGGQETQYF,TGCAGCGTTGTTTTAGCGGGAGGGCAAGAGACCCAGTACTTC